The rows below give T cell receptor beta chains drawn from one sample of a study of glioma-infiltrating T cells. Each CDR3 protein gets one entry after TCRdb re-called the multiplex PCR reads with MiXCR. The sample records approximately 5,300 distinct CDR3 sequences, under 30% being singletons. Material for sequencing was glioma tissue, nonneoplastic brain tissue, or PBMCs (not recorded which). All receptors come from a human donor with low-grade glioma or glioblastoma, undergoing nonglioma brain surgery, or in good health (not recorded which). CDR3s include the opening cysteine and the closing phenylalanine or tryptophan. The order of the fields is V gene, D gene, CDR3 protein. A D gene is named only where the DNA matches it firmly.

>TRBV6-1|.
CASKGRFPKPQNF
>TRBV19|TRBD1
CASSIVEQGGTEAFF
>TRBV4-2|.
CASSLDLTVGVLTF
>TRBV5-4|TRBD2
CASSSQTSGSKNEQFF
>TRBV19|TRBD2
CASRREHENEQFF
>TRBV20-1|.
CSASGTENTEAFF
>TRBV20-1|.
CSAREAGSSYEQYF
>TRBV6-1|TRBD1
CASRGDRGNNEQFF
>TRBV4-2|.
CASSQTTSGTDTQYF
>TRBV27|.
CASSPRGYSNQPQHF
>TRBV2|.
CASSEAAGDTEAFF
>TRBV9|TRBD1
CASSEAPGQSYEQYF
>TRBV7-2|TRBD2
CASTSGTGDTQYF
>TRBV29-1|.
CSALNGQIQYF
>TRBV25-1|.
CASSESRTYEQYF
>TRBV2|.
CASSRDFTSETQYF
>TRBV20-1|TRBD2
CSAPFGLAQETQYF
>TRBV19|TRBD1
CASSPDRGDQPQHF
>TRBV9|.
CASSLGDFNEQFF
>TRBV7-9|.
CASSSMWSSTDTQYF
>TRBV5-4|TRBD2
CASSSGTRRPNNEQFF
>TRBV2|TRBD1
CASSYGQGNEQHF
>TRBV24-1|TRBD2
CATSDLTSGSFRAGELFF
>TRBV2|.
CASSLLVSSYNEQFF
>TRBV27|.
CSSSFSLKQESFF
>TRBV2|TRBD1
CASSFTGARGYTF
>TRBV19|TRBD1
CATRERGQGPLFF
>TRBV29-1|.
CSVGSQDGYTF
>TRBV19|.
CASSLASSYNEQFF
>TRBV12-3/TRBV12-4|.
CASSLMGQPQHF
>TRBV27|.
CARSPQVYRVNTEEFW
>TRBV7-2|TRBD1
CASSLGQGVYTQYF
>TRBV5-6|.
CATVGDTSSGANVLTF
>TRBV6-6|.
CASSPVRVFLLLRDEKFF
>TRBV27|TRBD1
CASSTPTRGGTEAFF
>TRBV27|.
CASSSPRNTEAFF
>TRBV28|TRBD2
CASSLWASGSGNEQFF
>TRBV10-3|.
CAISDHLRDEPRNQYF
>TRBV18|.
CASSHREKNTEAFF
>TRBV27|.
CARSNQGWAQHF
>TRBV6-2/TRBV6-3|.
CASRPNAEAFF
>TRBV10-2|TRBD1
CASKETGGTDTQYF
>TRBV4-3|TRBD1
CASSRETGGAYNEQFF
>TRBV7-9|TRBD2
CASSSRLAGGSSYNEQFF
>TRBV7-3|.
CASSLTSGLYNEQFF
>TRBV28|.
CASSTELANYGYTF
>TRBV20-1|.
CSARDPGTSQETQYF
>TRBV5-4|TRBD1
CASSTGGIGELFF
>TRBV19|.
CASTYNGAVKAFF
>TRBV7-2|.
CASSSRGDGGKETQYF
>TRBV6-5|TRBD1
CASSYEEGGRNTEAFF
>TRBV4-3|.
CASSQGRAGELFF
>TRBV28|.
CASSLYQGGDTQYF